Presented here are 8 T cell receptor beta chains from one specimen sequenced in a study of response to subunit inactivated influenza vaccine. Each CDR3 protein gets one entry after TCRdb re-called the RT-PCR reads with MiXCR. The sample records approximately 530,000 distinct CDR3 sequences, under 9% being singletons. The sequenced sample was PBMCs from blood, obtained around 2 years after vaccination. The receptors originated from a man aged 50-75 years who received an inactivated influenza vaccine.

This clonotype has only a few counts. This rearrangement joins TRBV7-8 to TRBJ2-3; D not certain. V lost 5 bases, J lost 10 bases, and 19 bases lay in between. The CDR3 extends over 14 amino acids. Germline CDR1 SGHVS, CDR2 FQNEAQ. DNA of the CDR3: TGTGCCAGCAGCCTTTCTCCATCTGGATTTTCGCAGTATTTT. Amino acid sequence: CASSLSPSGFSQYF.

The sample holds a few counts of this clonotype. This chain connects TRBV20-1 to TRBJ1-1; 8 bases match TRBD1. Germline CDR1 reads DFQATT; CDR2 reads SNEGSKA (reference sequence). The trim removed 6 bases at V and 1 base at J, leaving 16 bases unmatched. The CDR3 runs to 17 residues. CDR3 nucleotides: TGCAGTGCGGGGGAGACAGGGGTCTTTAGGTGGAACACTGAAGCTTTCTTT. Encoded protein: CSAGETGVFRWNTEAFF.

Many counts were recorded for this clonotype. The V call is TRBV2, the J call TRBJ1-1, with D possibly matching TRBD1 (5 bases). Germline V gene data show CDR1 as SNHLY and CDR2 as FYNNEI. Trimming removed 2 bases from V and 4 bases from J, with 14 bases in between. The CDR3 has 15 amino acids. CDR3 protein: CASSESHRGITEAFF. The CDR3 DNA reads TGTGCCAGCAGTGAATCTCATAGGGGCATCACTGAAGCTTTCTTT.

The V gene is TRBV14, the J gene TRBJ2-7, with no clear D. Germline CDR1 reads SGHDN; CDR2 reads FVKESK. V shed 1 base and J shed 2 bases, with 3 bases lying between them. This CDR3 is built from 12 residues. The CDR3 DNA follows: TGTGCCAGCAGCCAAGTCACCTACGAGCAGTACTTC. It yields the protein CASSQVTYEQYF.

The chain couples TRBV6-5 to TRBJ2-7; 14 bases map to TRBD2. The CDR3 sequence is 19 residues long. V shed 4 bases, J shed 2 bases, and the junction held 13 bases outside the gene matches. Germline CDR1 reads MNHEY; CDR2 reads SVGAGI. The CDR3: CASSSLRRTSGRSAYEQYF. CDR3 nucleotide sequence: TGTGCCAGCAGTTCCCTAAGAAGGACTAGCGGGAGGTCGGCCTACGAGCAGTACTTC.

This clonotype came up many times. This sequence joins TRBV5-5 and TRBJ1-4; tentatively, D is TRBD1 (5 bases). This CDR3 has 16 amino acids. Trimming stripped 2 bases from V and 0 bases from J, with 11 bases between. Germline values: CDR1 SGHKS, CDR2 YYEKEE (reference sequence). The CDR3 DNA follows: TGTGCCAGCAGCTTAGCCGGGGCGGCAACTAATGAAAAACTGTTTTTT. This encodes CASSLAGAATNEKLFF.

This clonotype was seen a handful of times. This sequence joins TRBV5-1 and TRBJ1-1; the match to TRBD1 covers 8 bases. This CDR3 comprises 16 residues. Germline V gene data show CDR1 as SGHRS and CDR2 as YFSETQ. V dropped 3 bases and J dropped 0; count of bases not matched to a gene: 7. The chain's CDR3 is CASSSGQGGMNTEAFF. The DNA of the CDR3 is TGCGCCAGCAGCTCCGGACAGGGAGGGATGAACACTGAAGCTTTCTTT.

This clonotype appeared many times. The CDR3 spells CASSPADRVFGELFF. CDR3 nucleotide sequence: TGTGCCAGCAGTCCGGCGGACAGGGTCTTCGGGGAGCTGTTTTTT. The chain couples TRBV12-3 or TRBV12-4 to TRBJ2-2, with TRBD1 identical over 8 bases. CDR3 length: 15 residues. The junction had 9 bases not matched to a gene; V was cut back by 5 bases and J by 7 bases.